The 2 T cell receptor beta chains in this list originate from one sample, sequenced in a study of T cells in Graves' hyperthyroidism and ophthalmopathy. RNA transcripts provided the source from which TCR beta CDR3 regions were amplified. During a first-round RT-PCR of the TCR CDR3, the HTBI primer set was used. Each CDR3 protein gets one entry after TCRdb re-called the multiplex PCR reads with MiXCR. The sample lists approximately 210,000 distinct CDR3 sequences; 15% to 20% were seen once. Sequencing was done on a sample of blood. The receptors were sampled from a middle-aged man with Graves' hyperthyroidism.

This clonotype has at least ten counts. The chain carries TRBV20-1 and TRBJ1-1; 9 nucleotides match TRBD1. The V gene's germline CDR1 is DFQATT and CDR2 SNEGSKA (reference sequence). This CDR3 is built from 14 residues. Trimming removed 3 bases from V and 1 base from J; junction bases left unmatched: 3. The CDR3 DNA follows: TGCAGTGCTAGGTACAGGGGGCGGAACACTGAAGCTTTCTTT. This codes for CSARYRGRNTEAFF.

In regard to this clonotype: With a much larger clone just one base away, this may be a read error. This chain's CDR3 is CTSSSGFFGMNTEAFF. The DNA for the CDR3 is TGTACCAGCAGTTCAGGGTTTTTCGGGATGAACACTGAAGCTTTCTTT. The chain combines TRBV28 with TRBJ1-1, with D possibly being TRBD1 (5 bases). The CDR3 runs 16 residues. The germline gives CDR1 MDHEN, CDR2 SYDVKM. The full variable domain, rest sourced from reference TRBV28 and TRBJ1-1, is DVKVTQSSRYLVKRTGEKVFLECVQDMDHENMFWYRQDPGLGLRLIYFSYDVKMKEKGDIPEGYSVSREKKERFSLILESASTNQTSMYLCTSSSGFFGMNTEAFFGQGTRLTVV.